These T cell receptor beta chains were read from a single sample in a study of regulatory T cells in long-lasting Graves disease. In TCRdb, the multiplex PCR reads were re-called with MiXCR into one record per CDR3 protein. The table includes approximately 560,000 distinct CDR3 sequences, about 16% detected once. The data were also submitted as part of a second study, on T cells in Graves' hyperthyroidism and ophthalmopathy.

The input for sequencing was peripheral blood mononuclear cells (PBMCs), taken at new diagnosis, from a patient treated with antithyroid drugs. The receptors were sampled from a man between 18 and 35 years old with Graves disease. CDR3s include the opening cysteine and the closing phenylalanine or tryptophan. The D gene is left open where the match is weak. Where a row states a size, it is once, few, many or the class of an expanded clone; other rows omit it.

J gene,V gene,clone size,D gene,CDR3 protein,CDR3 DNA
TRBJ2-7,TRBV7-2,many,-,CASSDPDTYEEQYF,TGTGCCAGCAGCGACCCGGACACCTACGAAGAGCAGTACTTC
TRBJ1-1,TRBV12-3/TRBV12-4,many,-,CASSIQVNTEAFF,TGTGCCAGCAGTATCCAGGTGAACACTGAAGCTTTCTTT
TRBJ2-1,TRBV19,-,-,CATVGDLYNEQFF,TGTGCCACTGTGGGAGACTTATACAATGAGCAGTTCTTC
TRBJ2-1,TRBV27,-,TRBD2,CASSPSGSHYNEQSF,TGTGCCAGCAGTCCTAGCGGGAGTCATTACAATGAGCAGTCCTTC
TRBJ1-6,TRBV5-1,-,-,CASSGDGQYNSPLHF,TGCGCCAGCAGCGGCGACGGACAGTATAATTCACCCCTCCACTTT
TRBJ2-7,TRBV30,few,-,CAWSVPLPVILEQYF,TGTGCCTGGAGTGTACCATTGCCCGTAATTCTCGAGCAGTACTTC
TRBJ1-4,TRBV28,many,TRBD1,CASTTDRAQFF,TGTGCCAGCACCACCGACAGGGCCCAGTTTTTT
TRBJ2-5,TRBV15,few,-,CATSSTYDSAQETQYF,TGTGCCACCAGCAGCACCTATGACAGCGCTCAAGAGACCCAGTACTTC
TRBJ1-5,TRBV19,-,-,CASSIEARRYSNQPQHF,TGTGCCAGTAGTATAGAGGCCAGGAGATATAGCAATCAGCCCCAGCATTTT
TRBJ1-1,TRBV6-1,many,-,CASSEFLGVGNTEAFF,TGTGCCAGCAGTGAATTCCTTGGGGTGGGGAACACTGAAGCTTTCTTT
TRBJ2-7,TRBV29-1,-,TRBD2,CSGGTTTYEQCF,TGCAGCGGAGGGACTACCACCTACGAGCAGTGCTTC
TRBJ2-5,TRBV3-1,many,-,CASSRGRGRRQETQYF,TGTGCCAGCAGCCGTGGAAGGGGTCGGAGGCAAGAGACCCAGTACTTC
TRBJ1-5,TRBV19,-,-,CASSIFRDFNQPQHF,TGTGCCAGTAGTATTTTTAGGGACTTCAATCAGCCCCAGCATTTT
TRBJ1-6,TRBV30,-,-,CAFKEFDNSPLHF,TGTGCCTTTAAGGAATTCGATAATTCACCCCTCCACTTT
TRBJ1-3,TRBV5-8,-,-,CASSTAGHPGNTIYF,TGTGCCAGCAGCACCGCGGGCCACCCTGGAAACACCATATATTTT
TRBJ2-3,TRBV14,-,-,CASSPWGVTDTQYF,TGTGCCAGCAGCCCTTGGGGGGTCACAGATACGCAGTATTTT
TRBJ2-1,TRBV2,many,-,CASQPVATYNEQFF,TGTGCCAGCCAGCCAGTAGCCACCTACAATGAGCAGTTCTTC
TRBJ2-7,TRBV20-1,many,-,CSATRRQENSYEQYF,TGCAGTGCTACCCGTCGGCAGGAGAACTCCTACGAGCAGTACTTC
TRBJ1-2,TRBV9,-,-,CASSVDGGYGYTF,TGTGCCAGCAGCGTAGACGGCGGCTATGGCTACACCTTC
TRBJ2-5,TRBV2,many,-,CASSELGQSSETQYF,TGTGCCAGCAGTGAGTTGGGGCAATCATCGGAGACCCAGTACTTC
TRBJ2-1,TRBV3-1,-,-,CAGSQERHWAGTRVDEQFF,TGTGCCGGCAGCCAAGAAAGACATTGGGCGGGCACCCGCGTCGATGAGCAGTTCTTC
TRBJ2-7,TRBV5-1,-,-,CASSLAQGRPYEQYF,TGTGCCAGCAGCTTAGCCCAAGGGCGCCCTTACGAGCAGTACTTC
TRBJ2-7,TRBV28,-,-,CASSLSGTFEQYF,TGTGCCAGCAGTTTAAGCGGTACCTTTGAGCAGTACTTC
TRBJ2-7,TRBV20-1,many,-,CSARDYRAKGYEQYF,TGCAGTGCTAGAGATTACAGAGCCAAGGGTTACGAGCAGTACTTC
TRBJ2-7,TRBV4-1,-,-,CASSHYPRDITYEQYF,TGCGCCAGCAGCCATTACCCGCGGGACATTACCTACGAGCAGTACTTC
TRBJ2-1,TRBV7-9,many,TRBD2,CASSLAGLAGVVQFF,TGTGCCAGCAGCTTAGCGGGACTAGCGGGAGTAGTGCAGTTCTTC
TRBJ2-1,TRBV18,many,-,CASSPDVNEQFF,TGTGCCAGCTCACCAGATGTCAATGAGCAGTTCTTC
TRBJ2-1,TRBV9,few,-,CASSVGPGSDEQFF,TGTGCCAGCAGCGTAGGCCCTGGGTCCGATGAGCAGTTCTTC
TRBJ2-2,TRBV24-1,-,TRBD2,CATSDQRLAANTGELFF,TGTGCCACCAGTGACCAGAGACTAGCGGCGAACACCGGGGAGCTGTTTTTT
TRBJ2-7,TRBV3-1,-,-,CASSPYTGYEQYF,TGTGCCAGCAGCCCTTATACAGGGTACGAGCAGTACTTC
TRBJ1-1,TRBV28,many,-,CASSFQGSTEAFF,TGTGCCAGCAGTTTCCAGGGATCCACTGAAGCTTTCTTT
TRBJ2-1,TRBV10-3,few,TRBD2,CAISGLAGDGEQFF,TGTGCCATCAGTGGTCTAGCGGGAGACGGTGAGCAGTTCTTC
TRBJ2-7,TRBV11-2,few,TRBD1,CASSFGTGGFYEQYF,TGTGCCAGCAGCTTCGGGACAGGGGGCTTCTACGAGCAGTACTTC
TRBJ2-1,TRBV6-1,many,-,CASSEQWRGNEQFF,TGTGCCAGCAGTGAACAGTGGAGGGGGAATGAGCAGTTCTTC
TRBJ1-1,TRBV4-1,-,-,CASSPVGGRRNTEAFF,TGCGCCAGCAGCCCGGTCGGGGGGCGAAGGAACACTGAAGCTTTCTTT
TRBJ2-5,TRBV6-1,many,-,CASSPSKETQYF,TGTGCCAGCAGTCCTAGCAAAGAGACCCAGTACTTC
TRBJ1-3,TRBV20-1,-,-,CSARVGATGNTIYF,TGCAGTGCTAGAGTAGGGGCGACTGGAAACACCATATATTTT
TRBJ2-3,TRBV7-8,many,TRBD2,CASSNYFGEGRTDTQYF,TGTGCCAGCAGCAACTATTTCGGGGAGGGCCGCACAGATACGCAGTATTTT
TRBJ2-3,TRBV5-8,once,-,CASSLGPSDTQYF,TGTGCCAGCAGCTTGGGCCCTTCAGATACGCAGTATTTT
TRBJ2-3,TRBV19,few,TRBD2,CASSTTSSGRGTDTQYF,TGTGCCAGTAGTACTACCTCTAGCGGGAGGGGCACAGATACGCAGTATTTT
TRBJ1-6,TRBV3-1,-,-,CASSQNSEEVYNSPLHF,TGTGCCAGCAGCCAAAACTCCGAGGAGGTCTATAATTCACCCCTCCACTTT
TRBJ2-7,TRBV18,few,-,CASSQLQAYEQYF,TGTGCCAGCTCACAGTTACAAGCCTACGAGCAGTACTTC
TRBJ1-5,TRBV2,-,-,CASRRQRGDQPQHF,TGTGCCAGCCGACGACAACGGGGGGATCAGCCCCAGCATTTT
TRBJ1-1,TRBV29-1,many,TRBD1,CSAIERAGQGHRATEAFF,TGCAGCGCCATTGAGAGGGCTGGACAGGGACATAGAGCGACTGAAGCTTTCTTT
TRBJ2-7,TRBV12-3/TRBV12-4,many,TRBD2,CASSLDAGGIEQYF,TGTGCCAGCAGTTTAGATGCGGGAGGCATCGAGCAGTACTTC